This TCR beta chain comes out of a study of beta chain features in type 1 diabetes (dated by TCRdb to between 2018 and 2020). About the full investigation: Mean age, gender distribution, total cell number and subset yield did not differ between patients and healthy donors. The study compared the TCRB repertoires of sorted circulating CD4+ T cell subsets in recently diagnosed type 1 diabetes patients with those in matched healthy donors. Whereas all 30 or so donors provided naive and central memory subsets, regulatory and stem cell-like memory subsets were isolated from just 8 patients and roughly 8 healthy donors. A total of under 120,000,000 sorted cells were examined across all samples, and RNA yield correlated strongly with the number of cells per subset. General conclusions and limits of the study: At VDJ recombination sites, patients with type 1 diabetes made fewer insertions and deleted more nucleotides, a pattern implying thymic rearrangement abnormalities. Naive, central memory and regulatory TCRB repertoires appeared to be more similar among patients than among healthy donors. Type 1 diabetes patients showed a moderate but significant shortening of TCRB CDR3 length in all four CD4+ subsets. Because the HLA sub-analyses included only small numbers of individuals, any influence of HLA type on TCRB rearrangement was left unresolved. PCR may preferentially amplify shorter templates, but because patient and control samples were amplified and corrected together, any resulting skew would affect both groups equally. Because cDNA was sequenced instead of genomic DNA, highly expressing activated cells could be over-represented, though the groups showed no difference in activation or CD3 levels.

The entire isolated RNA was reverse transcribed using the High Capacity cDNA Reverse Transcription Kit, and thus expressed TCRB transcripts were sequenced. Deep immunoSEQ sequencing was performed on naive, central memory and regulatory T cell samples, with an average of roughly 3.3 million total reads per sample. Sorted cells were lysed in RLT buffer and RNA was extracted with DNase-treated RNeasy Micro or Mini kits, depending on cell number. Each cell subset was processed separately to prevent cross-contamination, with patient and healthy donor samples processed together. Using the immunoSEQ multiplex PCR, TCRB sequences were amplified from cDNA into 87-bp fragments spanning the CDR3 region. The amplicons were sequenced using the Illumina HiSeq platform. Regarding the original processing steps: PCR bias was corrected computationally using synthetic template baselines, and reads within Hamming distance 2 were collapsed, with unmergeable singletons discarded. Reads were aligned against IMGT so that V, D and J genes, CDR3 length and insertions or deletions at six rearrangement sites could be assigned. Clonotype counts were normalized to sorted cell number within each subset before computing true diversity and Gini coefficients with the tcR R package. Repertoire sharing was quantified using the overlap coefficient calculated on TCRB nucleotide sequences. TCRdb stores this immuneACCESS table with in-frame sequences only. Part of the clones is absent; in the studies checked, under half of the shortfall reflects unresolved V genes, and no reason is known for the rest. The V and J calls and the clone size are those of that table, but D and trimming were determined from the DNA. Across this sample there are more than 100,000 clones, with about a sixth seen only once. The ten largest clones take up approximately 2.3% of the sample.

The germline ends are 10 bases apart after V is trimmed by 4 bases and J by 4 bases. The germline V gene (reference sequence) sets CDR1 to LNHDA and CDR2 to SQIVND. CDR3 length: 13 amino acids, cysteine to phenylalanine. Just CDR3 DNA is preserved here, 39 bases in frame from base 1. Each donor gave one peripheral blood draw, roughly 0.11 L on average, collected into heparinised tubes. Naive, central memory, regulatory and stem cell-like memory CD4+ T cells were sorted on a BD FACSAria II using a panel including CD45RO, CCR7, CD25, CD127, CD95 and CD27. A purity above 95% was achieved for all sorted populations. Right away, PBMCs were isolated by Lymphoprep density gradient centrifugation and were stained directly, with no culture step. Samples were stained and sorted in pairs, with one healthy donor and one patient per experiment, so that batch effects were minimized. This clone counts as medium-sized (0.01 to 0.1%). This receptor's antigen is unknown. No much larger clonotype is one base removed from it; base qualities were not supplied.

The receptor comes from a man in his thirties or forties with type 1 diabetes. This sequence uses TRBV19 and TRBJ1-1; the D gene is perhaps TRBD1, from 6 matching bases. The source material was central memory CD4+ T cells from blood. The CDR3 is CASSTTGRTEAFF. The nucleotide sequence is given as TGTGCCAGTAGTACAACAGGGCGCACTGAAGCTTTCTTT.